This entry lists 13 T cell receptor beta chains sequenced from one sample in a study of T cells in Graves' hyperthyroidism and ophthalmopathy. There were TCR beta CDR3 regions amplified from RNA transcripts. The HTBI primer set was used in a first-round RT-PCR of the TCR CDR3. TCRdb re-called the multiplex PCR reads with MiXCR, one entry per CDR3 protein. The sample has approximately 380,000 distinct CDR3 sequences, less than 20% seen once; the top ten hold 35% to 45%. Sequencing was carried out using blood. These TCRs come from a man aged 18 to 29 with Graves' ophthalmopathy.

On this clonotype itself: One base away lies a much larger clone, so this may be a sequencing read error. The chain employs TRBV12-3 or TRBV12-4 and TRBJ1-2; D is uncertain. The CDR3 is 15 amino acids. Trimming pared 1 base from V and 8 bases from J, leaving 17 bases between. Here the CDR3 DNA reads TGTGCCAGCAGTTTAGTGGTCGGCCCAACTACCGGCTACACCTTC. As protein: CASSLVVGPTTGYTF.

In this sample, this clonotype turned up a few times. The chain recombines TRBV19 with TRBJ1-5; no reliable D call. The germline CDR1 and CDR2 sequences are LNHDA and SQIVND (reference sequence). V was shortened by 4 bases and J by 16 bases, with 14 bases between the two germline ends. The CDR3 totals 11 residues. CDR3 in amino acids: CASSKGRAVHF. CDR3 DNA: TGTGCCAGTAGTAAAGGGAGGGCAGTACATTTT. The entire variable domain, with the rest obtained from reference TRBV19 and TRBJ1-5, is as follows: DGGITQSPKYLFRKEGQNVTLSCEQNLNHDAMYWYRQDPGQGLRLIYYSQIVNDFQKGDIAEGYSVSREKKESFPLTVTSAQKNPTAFYLCASSKGRAVHFGDGTRLSIL.

The rearrangement joins TRBV6-2 or TRBV6-3 to TRBJ1-2, with 9 bases lining up with TRBD1. J gave up 8 bases and V 2 bases, and 6 bases lay outside the gene matches. Germline V gene lookup returns CDR1 MNHEY and CDR2 SVGEGT. The CDR3 length is 14 residues. CDR3 DNA: TGTGCCAGCAGTTACCAACAGGGGGCTGAGGGCTACACCTTC. Its translation: CASSYQQGAEGYTF.

CDR3 region: CASSGDRGPYEQYF. The CDR3, as DNA: TGTGCCAGCAGTGGGGACAGGGGTCCCTACGAGCAGTACTTC. V is TRBV25-1 and J is TRBJ2-7; 10 nucleotides align to TRBD1. Germline CDR1 MGHDK, CDR2 SYGVNS. V lost 4 bases and J lost 2; bases outside the gene matches: 2. The CDR3 is made up of 14 amino acids.

This clonotype was detected a few times. The gene calls are TRBV18 and TRBJ1-6; TRBD1 might be the D (6 bases). V lost 0 bases, J lost 9 bases, and 15 bases lay in between. CDR1 is KGHSH, CDR2 LQKENI, per germline. The CDR3 runs 16 residues. CDR3 DNA sequence: TGTGCCAGCTCACCACCAAACAGGGCCCTGGGTTCACCCCTCCACTTT. Translation gives CASSPPNRALGSPLHF.

In this sample, this clonotype turned up a few times. DNA for the CDR3: TGTGCCAGCAGCCAGACCCTCGATAATTCACCCCTCCACTTT. This encodes CASSQTLDNSPLHF. The rearrangement uses TRBV9 and TRBJ1-6, with D unresolved. The CDR3 runs to 14 residues. V was shortened by 4 bases and J by 5 bases, with 10 bases between the two germline ends. The germline gives CDR1 SGDLS, CDR2 YYNGEE. Full variable domain (rest looked up from reference TRBV9 and TRBJ1-6): DSGVTQTPKHLITATGQRVTLRCSPRSGDLSVYWYQQSLDQGLQFLIQYYNGEERAKGNILERFSAQQFPDLHSELNLSSLELGDSALYFCASSQTLDNSPLHFGNGTRLTVT.

This clonotype appeared many times. The chain has TRBV18 and TRBJ2-2; 10 bases match TRBD2. The V segment lost 1 base and the J segment 6 bases; nucleotides outside the gene matches: 5. Germline V CDR1 and CDR2: KGHSH, LQKENI. The CDR3 spans 16 residues. CDR3 nucleotides: TGTGCCAGCTCACCACGCACTAGCGGGGCCTCCGGGGAGCTGTTTTTT. This codes for CASSPRTSGASGELFF.

This clonotype was seen ten or more times. The chain carries TRBV20-1 and TRBJ1-5, with TRBD1 identical over 9 bases. CDR1 and CDR2 from the germline V gene are DFQATT and SNEGSKA (reference sequence). The CDR3 is 15 residues long. Trimming cost V 3 bases and J 8 bases; bases outside gene matches: 11. CDR3 protein: CSASSGQGFSEPQHF. CDR3 DNA: TGCAGTGCTAGTTCCGGACAGGGGTTCAGTGAGCCCCAGCATTTT.

This clonotype showed up just a few times. This chain joins TRBV19 and TRBJ1-5; no reliable D call. CDR1 and CDR2 from the germline V gene are LNHDA and SQIVND (reference sequence). V was shortened by 4 bases and J by 4 bases, with 8 bases between the two germline ends. The CDR3 totals 13 residues. The CDR3 spells CASSNAHNQPQHF. CDR3 DNA: TGTGCCAGTAGTAATGCCCATAATCAGCCCCAGCATTTT.

This clonotype was recorded at least ten times. The gene calls are TRBV5-1 and TRBJ2-3; 10 bases match TRBD2. In germline, CDR1 is SGHRS, CDR2 YFSETQ. V trimming: 3 bases; J trimming: 2 bases; junction bases outside the gene matches: 6. CDR3 length: 16 amino acids. CDR3 sequence (DNA): TGCGCCAGCAGCTCCTGGACTAGCGGACACACAGATACGCAGTATTTT. This encodes CASSSWTSGHTDTQYF.

The chain combines TRBV24-1 with TRBJ2-1; tentatively, D is TRBD1 (5 bases). The CDR3 spans 16 residues. V lost 0 bases to trimming and J lost 0 bases, with 8 bases between them. Germline V gene data show CDR1 as KGHDR and CDR2 as SFDVKD. The CDR3 bases are TGTGCCACCAGTGATTTGGACAGCAGCTCCTACAATGAGCAGTTCTTC. Protein product: CATSDLDSSSYNEQFF.

With respect to this clonotype: A much larger clone sits a single nucleotide away, making a read error possible. The chain has TRBV27 and TRBJ2-3; the D is unclear. This CDR3 comprises 15 residues. V was trimmed by 3 bases and J by 4 bases, leaving 14 bases between them. Germline V gene sequence: CDR1 MNHEY, CDR2 SMNVEV (reference sequence). The CDR3 sequence is CASSLLTTSADTQYF. DNA for the CDR3: TGTGCCAGCAGTTTGCTGACAACGAGCGCAGATACGCAGTATTTT.

This chain links TRBV12-3 or TRBV12-4 with TRBJ1-4; D unclear. V shed 7 bases and J shed 8 bases, with 14 bases lying between them. The CDR3 covers 13 residues. The CDR3: CASTPAGEEKLFF. In nucleotides, the CDR3 is TGTGCCAGCACCCCGGCTGGGGAGGAAAAACTGTTTTTT.